This passage covers 12 T cell receptor beta chains from one sample sequenced in a study of blood T cells in healthy people across ages. A J-beta primer mix and a sample-barcoded 5' primer were used in a second PCR of roughly 6 to 11 cycles. One entry per CDR3 protein results from TCRdb running MiXCR on the 5' RACE reads. In the table there are about 400,000 distinct CDR3 sequences, 45% to 65% of which are singletons. Sequencing used blood. All receptors derive from a man in his sixties in good health.

This clonotype has a handful of counts. The CDR3 region has the DNA TGCGCCAGCAGCCAATCTAGCGGGGGGGCGAGCACAGATACGCAGTATTTT. This sequence encodes CASSQSSGGASTDTQYF. J is TRBJ2-3 and V is TRBV5-1; TRBD2 aligns across 12 bases. CDR3 size: 17 residues. Trimming took 4 bases from V and 0 from J; bases not matched to a gene: 6. CDR1 is SGHRS and CDR2 is YFSETQ in the germline V gene.

The chain has TRBV19 and TRBJ2-7, with D tentatively TRBD1 or TRBD2 (7 bases each). The germline gives CDR1 LNHDA, CDR2 SQIVND (reference sequence). The CDR3 is 14 amino acids. V gave up 9 bases and J gave up 5 bases, with 20 bases separating them. The CDR3: CASARQGGTDEQYF. The CDR3 coding sequence is TGTGCCAGCGCCAGGCAGGGGGGGACGGACGAGCAGTACTTC.

There are a few counts of this clonotype. The rearrangement uses TRBV25-1 and TRBJ1-2; D might be TRBD1 (5 bases). From germline, CDR1 is MGHDK and CDR2 SYGVNS. This CDR3 comprises 14 residues. V shed 4 bases and J shed 2 bases, with 11 bases lying between them. The DNA for the CDR3 is TGTGCCAGCAGTGCCCTGGACAAAAACTATGGCTACACCTTC. The encoded protein is CASSALDKNYGYTF.

The J gene is TRBJ2-7, the V gene TRBV5-5, with no clear D. Germline V gene data show CDR1 as SGHKS and CDR2 as YYEKEE (reference sequence). The CDR3 runs to 13 residues. V was trimmed by 2 bases and J by 0 bases, leaving 6 bases between them. The CDR3 protein is CASSFPDSYEQYF. DNA of the CDR3: TGTGCCAGCAGCTTCCCGGACTCCTACGAGCAGTACTTC.

The rearrangement links TRBV6-5 to TRBJ1-2; 7 nucleotides agree with TRBD1. The J segment lost 3 bases and the V segment lost 6 bases, leaving 13 bases of the junction unmatched. The CDR3 is 16 amino acids. CDR1 and CDR2 (germline): MNHEY, SVGAGI. As DNA, the CDR3 is TGTGCCAGCAGCCGCGGCCTCAGGGGGACGGACTATGGCTACACCTTC. As protein: CASSRGLRGTDYGYTF.

The CDR3 bases are TGCAGCGTTGAGGCGGGAGGGCAGGCAGATACGCAGTATTTT. Its translation: CSVEAGGQADTQYF. The V call is TRBV29-1, the J call TRBJ2-3; 9 bases agree with TRBD2. The junction had 5 bases not matched to a gene; V was cut back by 3 bases and J by 4 bases. CDR1 and CDR2 from the germline V gene are SQVTM and ANQGSEA. The CDR3 contains 14 residues.

Of note for this clonotype: At one of its ends the junction is not consistent with the germline gene, which may arise from a read error. The chain carries TRBV25-1 and TRBJ1-1, with D possibly matching TRBD1 (5 bases). The germline CDR1 and CDR2 sequences are MGHDK and SYGVNS. The CDR3 sequence is 15 residues long. The CDR3 sequence is CAGSEVGTTNTEAFF. The CDR3 DNA follows: TGTGCCGGCAGTGAAGTGGGGACTACAAACACTGAAGCTTTCTTT.

The rearrangement links TRBV6-5 to TRBJ1-1, with D unclear. V gave up 7 bases and J gave up 0 bases, with 15 bases separating them. The CDR3 is 15 amino acids. Looked up from germline, CDR1 is MNHEY and CDR2 is SVGAGI. CDR3 sequence reads: CASMRARRMNTEAFF. CDR3 sequence (DNA): TGTGCCAGCATGCGGGCAAGGCGAATGAACACTGAAGCTTTCTTT.

This clonotype was counted between two and nine times. This chain uses TRBV7-2 with TRBJ2-3, with D perhaps TRBD1 (5 bases). The CDR3 is 15 residues long. The V gene's germline CDR1 is SGHTA and CDR2 FQGNSA. Trimming took off 1 base at V and 2 bases at J, with 10 bases between the two ends. CDR3 region: CASSLVAGYTDTQYF. The CDR3 DNA reads TGTGCCAGCAGCTTAGTAGCAGGGTACACAGATACGCAGTATTTT.

This clonotype was observed a few times. V is TRBV12-3 or TRBV12-4 and J is TRBJ2-3; no reliable D call. V was trimmed by 7 bases and J by 2 bases, leaving 13 bases between them. The CDR3 spans 14 residues. CDR3: CASTWAAYTDTQYF. As DNA, the CDR3 is TGTGCCAGCACGTGGGCAGCATACACAGATACGCAGTATTTT.

Only a few counts were recorded for this clonotype. The rearrangement joins TRBV5-1 to TRBJ2-3, with TRBD2 as a possible D gene (7 bases). V shed 4 bases and J shed 2 bases, with 20 bases lying between them. The CDR3 loop spans 17 amino acids. Germline CDR1 SGHRS, CDR2 YFSETQ. The CDR3 protein is CASSVGASGSITDTQYF. The CDR3 DNA is TGCGCCAGCAGCGTGGGGGCTAGCGGATCGATCACAGATACGCAGTATTTT.

In DNA, the CDR3 is TGTGCCAGCACTAGCGGGAGCCGCCAAGAGACCCAGTACTTC. Its translation: CASTSGSRQETQYF. The rearrangement joins TRBV12-3 or TRBV12-4 to TRBJ2-5; 10 bases line up with TRBD2. The CDR3 covers 14 residues. The J segment lost 1 base and the V segment lost 7 bases, leaving 3 bases of the junction unmatched.